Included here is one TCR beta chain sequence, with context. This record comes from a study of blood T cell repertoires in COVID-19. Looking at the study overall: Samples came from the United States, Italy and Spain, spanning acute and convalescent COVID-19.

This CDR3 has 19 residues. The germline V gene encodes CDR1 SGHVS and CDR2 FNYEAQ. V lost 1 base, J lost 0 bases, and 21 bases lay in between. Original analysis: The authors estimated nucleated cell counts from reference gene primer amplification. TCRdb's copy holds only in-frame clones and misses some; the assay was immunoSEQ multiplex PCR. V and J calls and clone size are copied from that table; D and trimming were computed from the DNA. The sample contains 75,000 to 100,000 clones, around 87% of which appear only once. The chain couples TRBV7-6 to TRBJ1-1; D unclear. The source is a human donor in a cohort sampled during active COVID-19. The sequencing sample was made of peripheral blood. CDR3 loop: CASSLVGVGSGSVNTEAFF. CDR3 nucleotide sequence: TGTGCCAGCAGCTTAGTTGGGGTGGGGAGCGGTTCGGTGAACACTGAAGCTTTCTTT.